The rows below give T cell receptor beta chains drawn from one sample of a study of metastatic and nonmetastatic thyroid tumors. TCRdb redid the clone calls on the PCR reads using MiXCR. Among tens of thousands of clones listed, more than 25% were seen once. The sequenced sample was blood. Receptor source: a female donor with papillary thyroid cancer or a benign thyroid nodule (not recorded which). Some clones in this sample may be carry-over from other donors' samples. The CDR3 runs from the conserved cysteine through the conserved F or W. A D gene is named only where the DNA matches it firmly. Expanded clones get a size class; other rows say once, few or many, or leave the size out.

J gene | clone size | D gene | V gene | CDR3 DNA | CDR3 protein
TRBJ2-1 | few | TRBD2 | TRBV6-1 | TGTGCCAGCAGCGATCGGACTAGCGGGCCAAGCTACAATGAGCAGTTCTTC | CASSDRTSGPSYNEQFF
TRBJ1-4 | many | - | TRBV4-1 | TGCGCCAGCAGCCGCCTCCCTGGACAAGCAACTAATGAAAAACTGTTTTTT | CASSRLPGQATNEKLFF
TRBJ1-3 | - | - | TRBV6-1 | TGTGCCATCATAACCCGGAAGAGCTCTGGAAACACCATATATTTT | CAIITRKSSGNTIYF
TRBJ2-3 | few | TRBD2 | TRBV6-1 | TGTGCCAGCAGCCAGACTAGCAAATACACAGATACGCAGTATTTT | CASSQTSKYTDTQYF
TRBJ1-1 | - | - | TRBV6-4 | TGTGCCAGCCTTCGTACGTCGGACACTGAAGCTTTCTTT | CASLRTSDTEAFF
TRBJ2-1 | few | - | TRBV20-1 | TGCAGTGCTAGACCTAGCCAATACAATGAGCAGTTCTTC | CSARPSQYNEQFF
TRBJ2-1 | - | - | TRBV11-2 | TGTGCCAGCAGCTTAGGAGGGGTCGGGTACTACAATGAGCAGTTCTTC | CASSLGGVGYYNEQFF
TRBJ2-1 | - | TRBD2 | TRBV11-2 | TGTGCCAGCAGCTTAGGGGCTACGGGAGGGCCGTCGGATGAGCAGTTCTTC | CASSLGATGGPSDEQFF
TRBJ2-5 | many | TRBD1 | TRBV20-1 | TGCAGTGCCCCGGACAGGGTTCATGAGACCCAGTACTTC | CSAPDRVHETQYF
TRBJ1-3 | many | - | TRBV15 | TGTGCCACCAGCAACTCTGGAAACACCATATATTTT | CATSNSGNTIYF
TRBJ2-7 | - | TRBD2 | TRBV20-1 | TGCAGTGTTACTAGCGGGACCTACGAGCAGTACTTC | CSVTSGTYEQYF
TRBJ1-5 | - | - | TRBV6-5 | TGTGCCAGCAGTTACGACGGTAATCAGCCCCAGCATTTT | CASSYDGNQPQHF
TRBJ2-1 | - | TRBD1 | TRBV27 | TGTGCCAGCAGTAGTGGGACAGACGTTTATTACAATGAGCAGTTCTTC | CASSSGTDVYYNEQFF
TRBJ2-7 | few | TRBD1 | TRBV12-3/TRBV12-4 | TGTGCCAGCAGCATCCGCCCCGGGACAGCCGCCTCCTACGAGCAGTACTTC | CASSIRPGTAASYEQYF
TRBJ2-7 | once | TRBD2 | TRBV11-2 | TGTGCCAGCAGCGGAGGGACTAGCAGGTACGAGCAGTACTTC | CASSGGTSRYEQYF
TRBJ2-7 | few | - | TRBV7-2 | TGTGCCAGCAGCTTACCCCTAAGGCGACTAACCTACGAGCAGTACTTC | CASSLPLRRLTYEQYF
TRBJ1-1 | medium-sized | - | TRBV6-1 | TGTGCCAGCAGGGTAGTCGGGAACACTGAAGCTTTCTTT | CASRVVGNTEAFF
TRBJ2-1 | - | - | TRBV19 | TGTGCCAGTAGTATCGTCCCTGGTGGTGAGCAGTTCTTC | CASSIVPGGEQFF
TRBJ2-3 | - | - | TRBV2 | TGTGCCAGCAGTAGCGGGCTAGGGTATACGCAGTATTTT | CASSSGLGYTQYF
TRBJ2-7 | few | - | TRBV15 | TGTGCCACCAGCAGAGAATCGATAAGCTCCTACGAGCAGTACTTC | CATSRESISSYEQYF
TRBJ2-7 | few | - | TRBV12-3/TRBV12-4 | - | CASSLGTGLRAVLRDF
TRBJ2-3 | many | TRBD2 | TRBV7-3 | TGTGCCAGCAGCTTATCGGGGGGACGCCGGAATACGCAGTATTTT | CASSLSGGRRNTQYF